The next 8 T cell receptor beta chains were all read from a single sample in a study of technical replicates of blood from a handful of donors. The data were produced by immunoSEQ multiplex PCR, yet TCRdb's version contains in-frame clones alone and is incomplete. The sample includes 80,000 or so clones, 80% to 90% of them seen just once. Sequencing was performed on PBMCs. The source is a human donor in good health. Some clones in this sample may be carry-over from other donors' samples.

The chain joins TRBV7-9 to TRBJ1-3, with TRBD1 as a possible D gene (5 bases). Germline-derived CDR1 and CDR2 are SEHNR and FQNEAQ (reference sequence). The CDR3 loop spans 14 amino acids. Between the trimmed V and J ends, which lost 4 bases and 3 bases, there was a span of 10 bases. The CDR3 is CASSSREIGNTIYF. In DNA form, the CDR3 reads TGTGCCAGCAGCTCCAGGGAAATTGGAAACACCATATATTTT.

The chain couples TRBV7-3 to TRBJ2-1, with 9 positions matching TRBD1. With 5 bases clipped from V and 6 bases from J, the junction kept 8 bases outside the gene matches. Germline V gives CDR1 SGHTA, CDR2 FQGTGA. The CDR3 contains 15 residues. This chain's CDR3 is CASSLLGQGGNEQFF. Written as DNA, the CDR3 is TGTGCCAGCAGCCTCCTGGGACAGGGCGGCAATGAGCAGTTCTTC.

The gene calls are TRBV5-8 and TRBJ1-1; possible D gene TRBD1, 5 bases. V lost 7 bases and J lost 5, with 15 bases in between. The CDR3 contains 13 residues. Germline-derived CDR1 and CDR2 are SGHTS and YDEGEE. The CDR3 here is CASFKRGGTEAFF. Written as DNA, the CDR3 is TGTGCCAGCTTCAAAAGGGGTGGGACTGAAGCTTTCTTT.

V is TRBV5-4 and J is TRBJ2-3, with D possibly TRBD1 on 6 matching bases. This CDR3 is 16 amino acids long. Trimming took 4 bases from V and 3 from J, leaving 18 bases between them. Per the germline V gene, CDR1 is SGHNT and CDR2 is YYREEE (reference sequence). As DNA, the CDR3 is TGTGCCAGCAGCCCACCCGGGACAACAGAGACAGATACGCAGTATTTT. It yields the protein CASSPPGTTETDTQYF.

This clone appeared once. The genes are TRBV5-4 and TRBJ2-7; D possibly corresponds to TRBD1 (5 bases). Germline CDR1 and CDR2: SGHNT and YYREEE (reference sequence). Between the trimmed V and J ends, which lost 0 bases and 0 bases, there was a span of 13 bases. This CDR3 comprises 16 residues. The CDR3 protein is CASSLGGVRGSYEQYF. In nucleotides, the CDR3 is TGTGCCAGCAGCTTGGGGGGTGTTAGGGGCTCCTACGAGCAGTACTTC.

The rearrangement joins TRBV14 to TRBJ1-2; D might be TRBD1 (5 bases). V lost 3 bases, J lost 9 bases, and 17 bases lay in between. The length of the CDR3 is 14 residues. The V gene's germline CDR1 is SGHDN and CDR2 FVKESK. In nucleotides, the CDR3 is TGTGCCAGCAGCCAGGATCCGGCAGGGTTAAGCTACACCTTC. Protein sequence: CASSQDPAGLSYTF.

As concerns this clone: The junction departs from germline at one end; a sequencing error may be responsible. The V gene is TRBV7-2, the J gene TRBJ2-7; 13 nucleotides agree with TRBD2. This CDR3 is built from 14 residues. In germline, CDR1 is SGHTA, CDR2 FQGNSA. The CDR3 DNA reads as TGTGCCAGCACGAAAACAGGACTAGCGGGGGATATCGGGTTC. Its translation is CASTKTGLAGDIGF. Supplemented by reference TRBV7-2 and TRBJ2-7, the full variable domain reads GAGVSQSPSNKVTEKGKDVELRCDPISGHTALYWYRQSLGQGLEFLIYFQGNSAPDKSGLPSDRFSAERTGGSVSTLTIQRTQQEDSAVYLCASTKTGLAGDIGFGPGTRLTVT.

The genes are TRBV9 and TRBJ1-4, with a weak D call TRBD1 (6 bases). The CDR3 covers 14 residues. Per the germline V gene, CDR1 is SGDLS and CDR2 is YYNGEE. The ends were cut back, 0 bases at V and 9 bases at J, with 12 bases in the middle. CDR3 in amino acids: CASSVGGGSQKLFF. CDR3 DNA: TGTGCCAGCAGCGTAGGCGGGGGCAGCCAAAAACTGTTTTTT.